This T cell receptor beta chain was obtained from a study of shared clonotypes between healthy human individuals. Whole-study context: Per donor, CD8 memory used one plate, CD8 naive used two, CD4 memory used three and CD4 naive used three.

The authors split each subset's genomic DNA evenly across several immunoSEQ plates. The protocol was immunoSEQ multiplex PCR, while the TCRdb copy is restricted to in-frame clones and leaves out a portion. This repertoire shows about 2.1 million clones, about 93% found once; its top ten account for around 1.8%. Study findings and constraints: The authors sampled blood alone, and tissue repertoires likely differ. Naive subsets tended to show greater estimated richness than memory subsets.

Only CD45RO-negative cells positively selected for CCR7 counted as naive CD8 cells, so terminally differentiated effector memory CD45RA+ cells were excluded. For this clone: Its antigen is still unknown.

Between the trimmed V and J ends, which lost 4 bases and 4 bases, there was a span of 20 bases. The CDR3 extends over 16 amino acids. Looked up from germline, CDR1 is MGHRA and CDR2 is YSYEKL. The sample consisted of naive CD8+ T cells from PBMCs. This sequence joins TRBV4-1 and TRBJ2-7, with D perhaps matching TRBD2 (6 bases). The sequence was collected from a man between 18 and 29 years old in good health. Some clones in this sample may be carry-over from other donors' samples. CDR3 loop: CASSRPGGQVGYEQYF. The CDR3, as DNA: TGCGCCAGCAGCCGACCTGGAGGGCAAGTTGGGTACGAGCAGTACTTC.